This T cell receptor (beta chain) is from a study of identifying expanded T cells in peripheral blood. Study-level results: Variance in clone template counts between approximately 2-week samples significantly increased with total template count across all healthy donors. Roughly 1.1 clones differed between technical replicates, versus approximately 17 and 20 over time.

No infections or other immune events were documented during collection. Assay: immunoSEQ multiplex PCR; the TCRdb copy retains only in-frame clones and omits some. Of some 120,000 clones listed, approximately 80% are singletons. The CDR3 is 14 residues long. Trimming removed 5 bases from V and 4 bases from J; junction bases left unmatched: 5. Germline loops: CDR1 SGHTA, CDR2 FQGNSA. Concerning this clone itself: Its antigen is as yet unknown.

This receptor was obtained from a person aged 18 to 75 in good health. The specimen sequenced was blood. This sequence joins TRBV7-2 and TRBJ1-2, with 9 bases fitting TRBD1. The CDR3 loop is CASSTYRGPYGYTF. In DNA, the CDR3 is TGTGCCAGCAGCACATACAGGGGGCCCTATGGCTACACCTTC. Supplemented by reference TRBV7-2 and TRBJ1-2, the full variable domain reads GAGVSQSPSNKVTEKGKDVELRCDPISGHTALYWYRQSLGQGLEFLIYFQGNSAPDKSGLPSDRFSAERTGGSVSTLTIQRTQQEDSAVYLCASSTYRGPYGYTFGSGTRLTVV.